This T cell receptor beta chain was recorded in a study of shared clonotypes between healthy human individuals. Notes on the study in general: Naive CD4 clonotype sharing across a few donors was roughly 5%.

In the naive CD8 group, cells lacked CD45RO and were positively selected for CCR7, so terminally differentiated effector memory CD45RA+ cells were left out. The protocol was immunoSEQ multiplex PCR, while the TCRdb copy is restricted to in-frame clones and leaves out a portion. The sample has some 2 million clones; around 96% are singletons. The germline V gene encodes CDR1 KGHSH and CDR2 LQKENI. The CDR3 consists of 14 residues. V was clipped by 3 bases and J by 6 bases, with 11 bases between them. This clone was seen only once. Its cognate antigen is unknown. The sequenced sample was naive CD8+ T cells sorted from blood. The chain is built from TRBV18 and TRBJ2-2; tentative D call: TRBD2 (5 bases). The clonotype was recovered from a man in his late teens or twenties in good health. CDR3 DNA sequence: TGTGCCAGCTCACCCACTAGTTCCGCCGGGGAGCTGTTTTTT. Protein: CASSPTSSAGELFF.